This entry lists 9 T cell receptor beta chains sequenced from one sample in a study of OX40 agonist ivuxolimab in advanced cancers. Libraries were prepared by immunoSEQ multiplex PCR; TCRdb keeps only in-frame clonotypes and omits some of them. The data contain about 50,000 clones, 81% of them seen just once; the ten biggest clones take up about 7.2%. This sample comprised CD4+ or CD8+ T cells sorted from blood, obtained in a trial of the OX40 agonist ivuxolimab. These receptors were obtained from an adult with an advanced solid tumor such as melanoma, head and neck, liver or kidney cancer.

V and J are TRBV6-6 and TRBJ2-6; no clear D gene. The V end was cut by 0 bases, the J end by 4 bases, with 7 bases between. The length of the CDR3 is 15 residues. Germline loops: CDR1 MNHNY, CDR2 SVGAGI (reference sequence). CDR3 sequence: CASSYSRAGANVLTF. For the CDR3, the DNA is TGTGCCAGCAGTTACTCAAGGGCCGGGGCCAACGTCCTGACTTTC.

The V and J genes are TRBV10-2 and TRBJ1-2, with D possibly matching TRBD1 (6 bases). This CDR3 comprises 12 residues. Deletions cut 6 bases from V and 7 bases from J, with 12 bases between. CDR1 WSHSY and CDR2 SAAADI come from the germline V gene. In nucleotides, the CDR3 is TGCGCCAGCAGCAATGCAGGGGTTGGCTACACCTTC. Translated, it gives CASSNAGVGYTF.

The chain recombines TRBV19 with TRBJ2-3; D not certain. CDR3 length: 12 amino acids. V lost 3 bases to trimming and J lost 1 base, with 2 bases between them. Germline CDR1 is LNHDA and CDR2 is SQIVND (reference sequence). In nucleotides, the CDR3 is TGTGCCAGTAGTATGGGCACAGATACGCAGTATTTT. It codes for CASSMGTDTQYF.

The chain links TRBV29-1 to TRBJ2-2; perhaps TRBD2 as D (6 bases). CDR3 length equals 15 residues. Trimming removed 3 bases at V and 0 bases at J, with 11 bases between. Germline-derived CDR1 and CDR2 are SQVTM and ANQGSEA. Written as DNA, the CDR3 is TGCAGCGTTGATGTAGCTAGCGCGAACACCGGGGAGCTGTTTTTT. Protein: CSVDVASANTGELFF.

The chain recombines TRBV5-5 with TRBJ1-5; the match to TRBD1 covers 8 bases. Germline CDR1 is SGHKS and CDR2 is YYEKEE (reference sequence). This CDR3 has 16 amino acids. V dropped 4 bases and J dropped 4; count of bases not matched to a gene: 10. CDR3 residues: CASSPSGTGRNQPQHF. The CDR3 DNA follows: TGTGCCAGCAGCCCATCCGGGACAGGTCGGAATCAGCCCCAGCATTTT.

CDR3 DNA sequence: TGTGCCAGCAGCTTAGTAGATATTCAGTCTTCGGGGGGCTACACCTTC. It encodes CASSLVDIQSSGGYTF. V is TRBV7-2 and J is TRBJ1-2; no clear D gene. The CDR3 sequence is 16 residues long. Germline V lookup: CDR1 SGHTA, CDR2 FQGNSA. V lost 1 base and J lost 8, with 20 bases in between.

The chain combines TRBV10-3 with TRBJ2-3, with 12 nucleotides matching TRBD2. The germline V gene encodes CDR1 ENHRY and CDR2 SYGVKD. V dropped 2 bases and J dropped 7; count of bases not matched to a gene: 4. This CDR3 contains 15 residues. This CDR3 is CAISERLAGGNTQYF. The DNA for the CDR3 is TGTGCCATCAGTGAGAGGCTAGCGGGAGGGAATACGCAGTATTTT.

The V call is TRBV5-6, the J call TRBJ2-6, with D possibly TRBD2 on 5 matching bases. Trimming cost V 4 bases and J 4 bases, with 9 bases left between them. Germline V gene lookup returns CDR1 SGHDT and CDR2 YYEEEE. The CDR3 loop spans 14 amino acids. CDR3: CASSEGSGANVLTF. CDR3 DNA sequence: TGTGCCAGCAGCGAGGGATCCGGGGCCAACGTCCTGACTTTC.

This clone has just a few counts. V gene TRBV6-1 combines with J gene TRBJ1-4, with 9 bases that match TRBD1. The trim removed 8 bases at V and 7 bases at J, leaving 5 bases unmatched. CDR3 size: 13 residues. The germline V gene has CDR1 MNHNS and CDR2 SASEGT. The chain's CDR3 is CASHRGLGEKLFF. The CDR3 nucleotides are TGTGCCAGCCACAGGGGGCTTGGTGAAAAACTGTTTTTT.